The 3 T cell receptor beta chains below come from one sample, sequenced in a study of blood T cell repertoires in COVID-19. Assay used: immunoSEQ multiplex PCR; TCRdb lists only in-frame clones, some missing. The profile covers under 250,000 clones, with about 83% appearing a single time and 9% to 15% taken by the ten largest. Sequences were obtained from peripheral blood. These receptors were collected from a man older than 75 with acute or convalescent COVID-19.

The chain employs TRBV7-2 and TRBJ2-4; TRBD1 is a possible D gene (5 bases). The CDR3 totals 15 residues. Trimming removed 3 bases from V and 6 bases from J, with 15 bases in between. Germline CDR1 and CDR2: SGHTA and FQGNSA. The CDR3 spells CASSFGARGRNIQYF. DNA of the CDR3: TGTGCCAGCAGCTTCGGTGCTAGGGGCAGAAACATTCAGTACTTC.

The CDR3: CASSGGSEYGYTF. DNA of the CDR3: TGTGCCAGCTCGGGGGGCAGCGAGTATGGCTACACCTTC. This chain uses TRBV7-2 with TRBJ1-2; tentative D call: TRBD1 (6 bases). The CDR3 is made up of 13 amino acids. The germline gives CDR1 SGHTA, CDR2 FQGNSA. V shed 8 bases and J shed 5 bases, with 15 bases lying between them.

The chain is built from TRBV11-2 and TRBJ2-5; D gene ambiguous. The V end lost 3 bases, the J end lost 2 bases, and 10 bases lay between the germline ends. The CDR3 is made up of 14 amino acids. Per germline, CDR1 SGHAT and CDR2 FQNNGV. The CDR3 loop is CASSFLWAQETQYF. The CDR3 DNA follows: TGTGCCAGCAGCTTCCTATGGGCTCAAGAGACCCAGTACTTC.